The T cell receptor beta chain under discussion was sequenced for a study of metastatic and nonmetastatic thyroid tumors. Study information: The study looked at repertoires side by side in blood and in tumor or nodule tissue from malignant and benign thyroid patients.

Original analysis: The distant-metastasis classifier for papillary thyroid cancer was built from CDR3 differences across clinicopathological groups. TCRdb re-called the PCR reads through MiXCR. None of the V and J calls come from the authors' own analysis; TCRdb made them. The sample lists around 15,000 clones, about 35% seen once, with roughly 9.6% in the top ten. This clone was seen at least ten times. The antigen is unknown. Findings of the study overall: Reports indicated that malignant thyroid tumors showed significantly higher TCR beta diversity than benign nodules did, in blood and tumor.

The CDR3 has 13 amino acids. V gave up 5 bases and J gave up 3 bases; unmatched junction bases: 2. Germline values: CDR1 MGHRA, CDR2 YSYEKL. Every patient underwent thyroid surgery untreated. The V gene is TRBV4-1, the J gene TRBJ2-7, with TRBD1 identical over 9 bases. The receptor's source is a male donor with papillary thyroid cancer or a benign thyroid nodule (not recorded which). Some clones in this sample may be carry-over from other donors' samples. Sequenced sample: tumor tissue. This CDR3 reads CASSWGQGYEQYF. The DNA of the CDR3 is TGCGCCAGCAGCTGGGGACAGGGCTACGAGCAGTACTTC.